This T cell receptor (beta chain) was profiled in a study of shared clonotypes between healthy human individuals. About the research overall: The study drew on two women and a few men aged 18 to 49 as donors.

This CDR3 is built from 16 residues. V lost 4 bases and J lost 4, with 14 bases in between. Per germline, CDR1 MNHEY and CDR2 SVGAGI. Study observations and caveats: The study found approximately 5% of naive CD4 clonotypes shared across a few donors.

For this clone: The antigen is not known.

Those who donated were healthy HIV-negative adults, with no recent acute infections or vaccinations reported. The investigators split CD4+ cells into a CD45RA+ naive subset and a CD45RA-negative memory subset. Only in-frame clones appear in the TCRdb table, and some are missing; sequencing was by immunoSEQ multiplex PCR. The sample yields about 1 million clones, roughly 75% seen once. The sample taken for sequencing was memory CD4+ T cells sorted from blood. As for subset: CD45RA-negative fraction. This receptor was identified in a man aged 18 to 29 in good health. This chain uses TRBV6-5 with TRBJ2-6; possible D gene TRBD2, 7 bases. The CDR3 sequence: CASSLRGGGGANVLTF. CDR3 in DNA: TGTGCCAGCAGTTTGCGGGGAGGGGGAGGGGCCAACGTCCTGACTTTC.